One sample yielded the 32 T cell receptor beta chains listed below, sequenced in a study of blood T cell repertoires in COVID-19. Profiling relied on immunoSEQ multiplex PCR, and the TCRdb table lists in-frame clones only, not all of them. The sample lists about 180,000 clones; approximately 89% were seen once. The material sequenced was peripheral blood. These receptors originate from a woman aged 25-40 years with acute or convalescent COVID-19.

The chain employs TRBV6-4 and TRBJ2-5; TRBD2 matches 10 bases. CDR1 is MRHNA and CDR2 is SNTAGT in the germline V gene. The CDR3 sequence is 14 residues long. V dropped 6 bases and J dropped 13; count of bases not matched to a gene: 14. The CDR3 region is CASRPQGASGSLYF. The CDR3 bases are TGTGCCAGCAGACCCCAGGGCGCTAGCGGGAGCCTGTACTTC.

The chain uses TRBV5-6 and TRBJ1-1; 7 bases match TRBD1. The CDR3 has 17 residues. The V segment lost 1 base and the J segment 5 bases; nucleotides outside the gene matches: 14. CDR1 is SGHDT and CDR2 is YYEEEE in the germline V gene. The CDR3 DNA is TGTGCCAGCAGCTTGAGAATTAGTCGACAGGGAACGACTGAAGCTTTCTTT. This sequence encodes CASSLRISRQGTTEAFF.

The chain couples TRBV5-4 to TRBJ1-2, with 9 bases fitting TRBD1. This CDR3 is 14 amino acids long. The germline V gene encodes CDR1 SGHNT and CDR2 YYREEE (reference sequence). The junction had 5 bases not matched to a gene; V was cut back by 3 bases and J by 5 bases. The CDR3 region is CASSSGQGSYGYTF. The CDR3 nucleotides read TGTGCCAGCAGCTCAGGACAGGGGTCGTATGGCTACACCTTC. Together with reference TRBV5-4 and TRBJ1-2, the CDR3 gives the full variable domain: ETGVTQSPTHLIKTRGQQVTLRCSSQSGHNTVSWYQQALGQGPQFIFQYYREEENGRGNFPPRFSGLQFPNYSSELNVNALELDDSALYLCASSSGQGSYGYTFGSGTRLTVV.

This clone was counted a single time. The chain is built from TRBV3-1 (or the pseudogene TRBV3-2) and TRBJ1-2; 9 positions agree with TRBD1. CDR3 length equals 15 residues. Germline assignment: CDR1 LGHDT and CDR2 YNNKEL (reference sequence). V shed 4 bases, J shed 6 bases, and the junction held 9 bases outside the gene matches. CDR3 coding DNA: TGTGCCAGCAGCCTGGGGACAGGGAGATCGGATGGCTACACCTTC. Translated: CASSLGTGRSDGYTF.

The rearrangement uses TRBV3-1 (or the pseudogene TRBV3-2) and TRBJ2-7; D might be TRBD2 (7 bases). CDR1 is LGHDT, CDR2 YNNKEL, per germline (reference sequence). The germline V and J ends were trimmed by 2 bases and 7 bases, with 15 bases remaining between them. This CDR3 has 14 amino acids. CDR3 region: CASSQRGGAGEQYF. In nucleotides, the CDR3 is TGTGCCAGCAGCCAAAGGGGGGGGGCAGGAGAGCAGTACTTC.

The chain uses TRBV9 and TRBJ1-2; D is unresolved. The germline V gene has CDR1 SGDLS and CDR2 YYNGEE. V was clipped by 4 bases and J by 1 base, with 11 bases between them. The CDR3 contains 14 residues. CDR3 residues: CASSPNTNNYGYTF. The CDR3 DNA reads TGTGCCAGCAGCCCAAACACTAATAACTATGGCTACACCTTC.

V gene TRBV7-9 combines with J gene TRBJ2-7, with 7 bases fitting TRBD2. Germline V lookup: CDR1 SEHNR, CDR2 FQNEAQ (reference sequence). The CDR3 consists of 14 residues. V was pared by 8 bases and J by 3 bases, with 10 bases of the junction left unmatched. The CDR3 nucleotides read TGTGCCAGCGGGCCGGGGGGAGGGAACTACGAGCAGTACTTC. It specifies CASGPGGGNYEQYF.

The chain combines TRBV5-1 with TRBJ2-6; D unclear. Germline values: CDR1 SGHRS, CDR2 YFSETQ. Deletions cut 1 base from V and 1 base from J, with 6 bases between. This CDR3 has 15 amino acids. This CDR3 is CASSLFESGANVLTF. In DNA form, the CDR3 reads TGCGCCAGCAGCTTGTTTGAGTCTGGGGCCAACGTCCTGACTTTC.

The CDR3 reads CASSVRDRGGYTF. The CDR3 DNA follows: TGTGCCAGCAGCGTCAGGGACAGGGGTGGCTACACCTTC. V usage is TRBV9 and J usage is TRBJ1-2; 10 nucleotides agree with TRBD1. Germline V lookup: CDR1 SGDLS, CDR2 YYNGEE. Losses at the gene ends were 2 bases for V and 7 bases for J; bases not matched to a gene: 2. CDR3 length: 13 residues.

This chain connects TRBV7-9 to TRBJ2-1; 11 nucleotides line up with TRBD2. After removal of 5 bases from V and 6 bases from J, the junction contained 6 bases not matched to a gene. CDR1 is SEHNR, CDR2 FQNEAQ, per germline (reference sequence). CDR3 length: 15 residues. In DNA form, the CDR3 reads TGTGCCAGCAGCCCTGGTAGCGGGAGGGCCAATGAGCAGTTCTTC. Translation: CASSPGSGRANEQFF.

The rearrangement uses TRBV10-1 and TRBJ2-2; no reliable D call. Germline V gene sequence: CDR1 WNHNN, CDR2 SYGVQD (reference sequence). V was cut by 3 bases and J by 7 bases, with 6 bases left in between. This CDR3 has 12 amino acids. In DNA, the CDR3 is TGCGCCAGCAGTGATCGAGTCGGGGAGCTGTTTTTT. It translates to CASSDRVGELFF.

This clone came up once. V gene TRBV28 combines with J gene TRBJ2-3; 10 bases line up with TRBD2. This CDR3 is built from 15 residues. Per germline, CDR1 MDHEN and CDR2 SYDVKM. V shed 2 bases and J 4 bases; nucleotides not matched to a gene: 3. CDR3 residues: CASSLLGLAADTQYF. The CDR3 DNA follows: TGTGCCAGCAGTTTACTCGGACTAGCGGCAGATACGCAGTATTTT.

The chain couples TRBV27 to TRBJ2-7; TRBD2 might be the D (6 bases). Trimming pared 6 bases from V and 4 bases from J, leaving 10 bases between. Germline V gene data show CDR1 as MNHEY and CDR2 as SMNVEV (reference sequence). CDR3 length equals 12 residues. CDR3 sequence: CASSGSQYEQYF. Here the CDR3 DNA reads TGTGCCAGCAGCGGGAGTCAATACGAGCAGTACTTC.

V and J are TRBV10-3 and TRBJ2-7; the D gene is possibly TRBD2 (7 bases). Germline loops: CDR1 ENHRY, CDR2 SYGVKD. The CDR3 has 15 amino acids. V lost 10 bases to trimming and J lost 6 bases, with 25 bases between them. The CDR3 bases are TGTGCCACCAGCGCAGGGGATAGGACTAGAAGCGAGCAGTACTTC. Its translation is CATSAGDRTRSEQYF.

This chain connects TRBV7-9 to TRBJ2-5, with 8 nucleotides matching TRBD2. The germline CDR1 and CDR2 sequences are SEHNR and FQNEAQ (reference sequence). V shed 10 bases, J shed 5 bases, and the junction held 6 bases outside the gene matches. CDR3 length: 12 residues. CDR3 loop: CATREGLETQYF. The CDR3 DNA follows: TGTGCCACACGGGAGGGCCTTGAGACCCAGTACTTC.

V is TRBV6-5 and J is TRBJ2-5, with a possible D match to TRBD2 (5 bases). The V and J ends lost 6 bases and 5 bases respectively, with 13 bases between them. CDR3 length: 13 amino acids. Germline CDR1 is MNHEY and CDR2 is SVGAGI. The CDR3 spells CASSPTRRETQYF. DNA for the CDR3: TGTGCCAGCAGCCCCACTAGGAGGGAGACCCAGTACTTC.

The chain links TRBV3-1 (or the pseudogene TRBV3-2) to TRBJ2-2; TRBD2 agrees at 12 bases. Losses at the gene ends were 7 bases for V and 7 bases for J; bases not matched to a gene: 7. The CDR3 sequence is 15 residues long. Germline V CDR1 and CDR2: LGHDT, YNNKEL (reference sequence). CDR3 loop: CASTASGRADGELFF. In DNA form, the CDR3 reads TGTGCCAGCACTGCTAGCGGGAGGGCCGACGGGGAGCTGTTTTTT.

V gene TRBV7-9 combines with J gene TRBJ2-7; D is ambiguous. There are 12 residues in the CDR3. V shed 0 bases and J shed 7 bases, with 7 bases lying between them. CDR1 and CDR2 (germline): SEHNR, FQNEAQ (reference sequence). The CDR3 sequence is CASSLAPGEQYF. In nucleotides, the CDR3 is TGTGCCAGCAGCTTAGCGCCCGGGGAGCAGTACTTC.

V gene TRBV28 combines with J gene TRBJ1-2, with D unresolved. The CDR3 runs 16 residues. V was pared by 2 bases and J by 0 bases, with 13 bases between. CDR1 and CDR2 from the germline V gene are MDHEN and SYDVKM. CDR3 nucleotides: TGTGCCAGCAGTTTACTTTCGGGATTTGCTAACTATGGCTACACCTTC. It translates to CASSLLSGFANYGYTF.

This clone was found once. The chain couples TRBV28 to TRBJ1-1; no clear D. Germline loops: CDR1 MDHEN, CDR2 SYDVKM. V was shortened by 9 bases and J by 3 bases, with 14 bases between the two germline ends. This CDR3 has 13 amino acids. The CDR3 nucleotides are TGTGCCAGTTTCAGGAATTTGGACACTGAAGCTTTCTTT. This encodes CASFRNLDTEAFF.

The CDR3 coding sequence is TGTGCCACCCACGCGGCCGTCGAAGCTTTCTTT. Translation: CATHAAVEAFF. V is TRBV28 and J is TRBJ1-1; D not resolved. The CDR3 covers 11 residues. The germline V gene encodes CDR1 MDHEN and CDR2 SYDVKM. The V end was cut by 10 bases, the J end by 8 bases, with 14 bases between.

The J gene is TRBJ1-5, the V gene TRBV19, with 9 bases fitting TRBD1. Germline V gene lookup returns CDR1 LNHDA and CDR2 SQIVND (reference sequence). The ends lost 3 bases at V and 6 bases at J; junction bases unmatched: 9. This CDR3 spans 16 amino acids. CDR3 region: CASSMIPGQGGQPQHF. The DNA for the CDR3 is TGTGCCAGTAGTATGATCCCGGGACAGGGTGGTCAGCCCCAGCATTTT.

The rearrangement links TRBV11-3 to TRBJ2-7; 8 bases line up with TRBD1. The CDR3 covers 20 residues. V shed 4 bases and J 3 bases; nucleotides not matched to a gene: 23. Per germline, CDR1 SGHNT and CDR2 YENEEA. This chain's CDR3 is CASSYPAGTGSPGAYYEQYF. In DNA form, the CDR3 reads TGTGCCAGCAGCTATCCCGCCGGGACAGGTAGTCCCGGTGCTTACTACGAGCAGTACTTC.

This chain uses TRBV27 with TRBJ2-7, with a tentative D call TRBD1 (5 bases). This CDR3 has 15 residues. CDR1 is MNHEY and CDR2 is SMNVEV in the germline V gene (reference sequence). Deletions cut 3 bases from V and 0 bases from J, with 12 bases between. The CDR3 DNA follows: TGTGCCAGCAGTTTTCTCTCTGACAGCTCCTACGAGCAGTACTTC. Encoded protein: CASSFLSDSSYEQYF.

J is TRBJ1-2 and V is TRBV5-1, with 8 bases identical to TRBD1. Trimming cost V 9 bases and J 0 bases; bases outside gene matches: 7. Germline V CDR1 and CDR2: SGHRS, YFSETQ. The CDR3 spans 14 residues. The CDR3 DNA sequence: TGCGCCACCAGGGGGCTTGAGGCTAACTATGGCTACACCTTC. Its protein product is CATRGLEANYGYTF.

The chain uses TRBV10-1 and TRBJ1-6; D is ambiguous. Germline CDR1 reads WNHNN; CDR2 reads SYGVQD (reference sequence). V lost 2 bases to trimming and J lost 7 bases, with 15 bases between them. The CDR3 has 16 residues. The CDR3 here is CASSENIPGSNSPLHF. Written as DNA, the CDR3 is TGCGCCAGCAGTGAGAACATTCCAGGTTCCAATTCACCCCTCCACTTT.

J is TRBJ1-2 and V is TRBV5-1; D remains unclear. The CDR3 length is 12 residues. The germline V gene has CDR1 SGHRS and CDR2 YFSETQ. V was cut by 3 bases and J by 5 bases, with 8 bases left in between. CDR3 nucleotide sequence: TGCGCCAGCAGCTGGGCAGGATATGGCTACACCTTC. Translated: CASSWAGYGYTF.

On this clone: An end of the junction differs from the germline gene, which may be a read error. V usage is TRBV2 and J usage is TRBJ2-7; 12 positions agree with TRBD2. This CDR3 region has 21 residues. Germline CDR1 reads SNHLY; CDR2 reads FYNNEI. The CDR3 DNA reads as TGTGCCAGCAGTGAACCTGCAGGGAGACTAGCGGGAGAGTCGGCGATATACGAGCATTACTTC. Encoded protein: CASSEPAGRLAGESAIYEHYF.

The rearrangement uses TRBV5-1 and TRBJ2-1, with 7 bases aligning to TRBD2. The CDR3 loop spans 16 amino acids. Germline CDR1 reads SGHRS; CDR2 reads YFSETQ. V was clipped by 4 bases and J by 4 bases; unmatched bases: 11. The CDR3 sequence is CASSPRGGSAYNEQFF. CDR3 nucleotides: TGCGCCAGCAGCCCGCGAGGCGGGAGCGCTTACAATGAGCAGTTCTTC.

The chain employs TRBV14 and TRBJ2-7; D is possibly TRBD2 (6 bases). V lost 5 bases and J lost 3, with 14 bases in between. This CDR3 has 14 residues. Per germline, CDR1 SGHDN and CDR2 FVKESK. The chain's CDR3 is CASSAGLSYYEQYF. The CDR3 coding sequence is TGTGCCAGCAGCGCGGGACTTTCCTACTACGAGCAGTACTTC.

V usage is TRBV30 and J usage is TRBJ1-4; 8 bases fit TRBD1. V dropped 1 base and J dropped 9; count of bases not matched to a gene: 10. This CDR3 is 15 amino acids long. Per germline, CDR1 GTSNPN and CDR2 SVGIG (reference sequence). Written as DNA, the CDR3 is TGTGCCTGGAGTGAATTGGGACAGGTCTTTCAAAAACTGTTTTTT. It translates to CAWSELGQVFQKLFF.

The rearrangement joins TRBV7-9 to TRBJ1-6; 10 bases agree with TRBD1. Trimming cost V 3 bases and J 10 bases; bases outside gene matches: 3. The CDR3 totals 14 residues. The germline V gene has CDR1 SEHNR and CDR2 FQNEAQ (reference sequence). CDR3 DNA: TGTGCCAGCAGCTTGGGGGACAGGGGATCACCCCTCCACTTT. Its protein is CASSLGDRGSPLHF.